This TCR beta chain comes out of a study of tissue T cells after allogeneic stem cell transplantation. On this clone itself: The antigen is undetermined. Gene names follow the mouse nomenclature. The read terminates 1 residue ahead of where the CDR3 ends, so the germline J gene completes it.

The CDR3 is 14 residues long. Germline V gene sequence: CDR1 FNHDT, CDR2 SITEND (reference sequence). Between the trimmed V and J ends, which lost 3 bases and 4 bases, there was a span of 8 bases. This table comes from immunoSEQ multiplex PCR, and its TCRdb copy is limited to in-frame clones, with some not included. The sample holds about 8,200 clones; less than 45% are singletons and the top ten take 2.2%. Study findings and constraints: Across patients, clones rarely overlapped, yet motif clusters were shared tissue-specifically.

Time point reported: mouse harvest day 7 after allogeneic transplant. Mouse grafts combined 10^7 T-cell-depleted bone marrow cells with 10^6 splenic CD5+ T cells. The chain employs TRBV19 and TRBJ1-6, with D perhaps TRBD1 (5 bases). TRBJ1-6 is given ORF status, its function remaining uncertain. The sample consisted of skin. The TCR comes from a female BALB/c mouse given C57BL/6 T cells with graft-versus-host disease after an allogeneic hematopoietic cell transplant. Incomplete CDR3 DNA: TGTGCCAGCAGTACCCAGGGATATAATTCGCCCCTCTAC. This sequence encodes CASSTQGYNSPLY. The whole CDR3 sequence is CASSTQGYNSPLYF.